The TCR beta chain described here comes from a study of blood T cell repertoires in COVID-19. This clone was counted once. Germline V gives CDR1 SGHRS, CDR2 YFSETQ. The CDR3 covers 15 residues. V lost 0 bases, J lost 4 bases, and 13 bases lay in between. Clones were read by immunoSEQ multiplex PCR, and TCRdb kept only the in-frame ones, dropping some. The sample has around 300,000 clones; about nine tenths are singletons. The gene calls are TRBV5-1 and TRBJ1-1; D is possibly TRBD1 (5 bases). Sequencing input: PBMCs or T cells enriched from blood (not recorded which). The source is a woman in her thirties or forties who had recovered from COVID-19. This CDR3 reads CASSLGYGGGTEAFF. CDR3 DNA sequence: TGCGCCAGCAGCTTGGGATACGGGGGTGGCACTGAAGCTTTCTTT.